This TCR beta chain was identified during a study of blood T cell repertoires in COVID-19. At the level of the study: Sample material is recorded as cDNA or gDNA derived from T cells, B-cell-depleted T cells, or PBMCs.

CDR1 is MNHNY and CDR2 is SVGAGI in the germline V gene (reference sequence). Trimming took off 4 bases at V and 5 bases at J, with 9 bases between the two ends. The CDR3 is 14 residues long. There are a few counts of this clone. As handled by the study authors: Amplification with reference gene primers provided the estimates of nucleated cell counts. The repertoire was sequenced with immunoSEQ multiplex PCR; TCRdb's copy has only in-frame clones and lacks some. D and trimming come from the DNA, and the V and J calls and clone size come from that table. This sample carries tens of thousands of clones, about 87% of them seen once, and the ten largest clones take 3.5% to 4%.

V and J are TRBV6-6 and TRBJ1-6, with D possibly TRBD1 on 6 matching bases. The clonotype was recovered from a man aged 35 to 55 with COVID-19, enrolled during active disease. Sequencing used peripheral blood. CDR3 coding DNA: TGTGCCAGCAGTTTTAGACAGGATAATTCACCCCTCCACTTT. Encoded protein: CASSFRQDNSPLHF.